These 11 T cell receptor beta chains were all obtained from the same sample, sequenced in a study of regulatory T cells in long-lasting Graves disease. The time point: newly diagnosed GD, antithyroid drugs for less than 3 months. PBMCs were the source of the RNA used for TCR sequencing. Arm-PCR with iRepertoire HTBI primers amplified the CDR3 regions for these TCR beta libraries. TCRdb reprocessed the multiplex PCR reads with MiXCR, giving one entry per CDR3 protein. Found here are roughly 420,000 distinct CDR3 sequences, around 13% of them singletons; the top ten hold more than 15%. These records were also assigned to another study, of T cells in Graves' hyperthyroidism and ophthalmopathy.

The starting material was peripheral blood mononuclear cells (PBMCs), obtained at new diagnosis, from a patient treated with antithyroid drugs. The source of these receptors is a woman aged 45-60 years with Graves disease.

This clonotype was observed a few times. The chain carries TRBV20-1 and TRBJ2-3; 16 bases fit TRBD2. Looked up from germline, CDR1 is DFQATT and CDR2 is SNEGSKA (reference sequence). V lost 5 bases, J lost 3 bases, and 11 bases stayed unmatched. The CDR3 consists of 18 residues. The CDR3 loop reads CSAVGTSGRAFFTDTQYF. For the CDR3, the DNA is TGCAGTGCTGTTGGGACTAGCGGGAGGGCATTTTTTACAGATACGCAGTATTTT.

This chain uses TRBV29-1 with TRBJ2-3; 9 positions agree with TRBD1. This CDR3 is 14 amino acids long. J gave up 3 bases and V 2 bases, and 3 bases lay outside the gene matches. The germline gives CDR1 SQVTM, CDR2 ANQGSEA. CDR3 protein: CSVETGTGTDTQYF. DNA of the CDR3: TGCAGCGTTGAAACCGGGACAGGGACAGATACGCAGTATTTT.

In this sample, this clonotype turned up once. The genes are TRBV12-3 or TRBV12-4 and TRBJ2-7; 10 bases align to TRBD2. The CDR3 runs 14 residues. The V segment lost 6 bases and the J segment 7 bases; nucleotides outside the gene matches: 9. The CDR3 DNA follows: TGTGCCAGCAGACGATCTAGCGGGAGTTCTGAGCAGTACTTC. Its translation: CASRRSSGSSEQYF.

This clonotype was seen a handful of times. This chain uses TRBV7-2 with TRBJ2-7; a possible D gene is TRBD1 (6 bases). This CDR3 spans 13 amino acids. Trimming took 8 bases from V and 4 from J, leaving 15 bases between them. Germline CDR1 reads SGHTA; CDR2 reads FQGNSA. The CDR3 loop is CASQPWGRYEQYF. The CDR3 bases are TGTGCCAGCCAGCCCTGGGGGCGGTACGAGCAGTACTTC.

With respect to this clonotype: It may be a read error: a sequence one base away is much more abundant. This chain joins TRBV7-8 and TRBJ2-7; 8 bases are a match to TRBD1. The CDR3 sequence is 15 residues long. The germline V gene has CDR1 SGHVS and CDR2 FQNEAQ. The DNA for the CDR3 is TGTGTCAGCACCGACCTGCAGGGGGCAACCTACGAGCAGTACTTC. Translation gives CVSTDLQGATYEQYF.

This clonotype was counted a few times. This sequence joins TRBV7-8 and TRBJ1-3; 7 bases are shared with TRBD1. Germline CDR1 and CDR2: SGHVS and FQNEAQ. The CDR3 contains 14 residues. The J segment lost 3 bases and the V segment lost 5 bases, leaving 4 bases of the junction unmatched. Here the CDR3 reads CASSLGQLGNTIYF. As DNA, the CDR3 is TGTGCCAGCAGCCTGGGACAGCTTGGAAACACCATATATTTT.

This clonotype has at least ten counts. The chain has TRBV28 and TRBJ2-4; maybe TRBD1 (5 bases). This CDR3 has 14 residues. The germline gives CDR1 MDHEN, CDR2 SYDVKM. Trimming removed 5 bases from V and 6 bases from J, with 14 bases in between. The DNA for the CDR3 is TGTGCCAGCAGTCCAGCGACAGACCCAAACATTCAGTACTTC. It specifies CASSPATDPNIQYF.

This clonotype was seen a handful of times. The chain links TRBV7-9 to TRBJ2-1; D not certain. The CDR3 is 22 residues long. Trimming took 5 bases from V and 0 from J, leaving 32 bases between them. CDR1 is SEHNR and CDR2 is FQNEAQ in the germline V gene (reference sequence). The CDR3 loop is CASSPRVRSVNPSKSSYNEQFF. The CDR3, as DNA: TGTGCCAGCAGCCCCCGGGTGAGGTCGGTCAATCCCAGTAAGAGCTCCTACAATGAGCAGTTCTTC.

This clonotype was seen repeatedly, ten times or more. The genes are TRBV5-1 and TRBJ2-3, with D unclear. In germline, CDR1 is SGHRS, CDR2 YFSETQ. The CDR3 consists of 14 residues. With 4 bases removed from V and 1 base from J, the gap between germline ends came to 10 bases. CDR3 nucleotides: TGCGCCAGCAGCCAGAGTTCAGGCACAGATACGCAGTATTTT. It translates to CASSQSSGTDTQYF. The complete variable domain, with remaining parts taken from reference TRBV5-1 and TRBJ2-3, reads KAGVTQTPRYLIKTRGQQVTLSCSPISGHRSVSWYQQTPGQGLQFLFEYFSETQRNKGNFPGRFSGRQFSNSRSEMNVSTLELGDSALYLCASSQSSGTDTQYFGPGTRLTVL.

This clonotype was detected a few times. V gene TRBV12-3 or TRBV12-4 combines with J gene TRBJ2-2; 10 positions agree with TRBD1. The CDR3 covers 18 residues. V lost 6 bases, J lost 7 bases, and 17 bases stayed unmatched. The CDR3 DNA sequence: TGTGCCAGCAGACCCATACCGGGACAGGGGAGCGGGAACGGGGAGCTGTTTTTT. Protein sequence: CASRPIPGQGSGNGELFF.

There are many counts of this clonotype. The genes are TRBV5-1 and TRBJ2-7; 11 positions agree with TRBD2. The CDR3 spans 14 residues. Trimming took 5 bases from V and 4 from J; bases not matched to a gene: 5. The germline V gene has CDR1 SGHRS and CDR2 YFSETQ. Here the CDR3 DNA reads TGCGCCAGCAGATGGGGACTAGCGGATTACGAGCAGTACTTC. It is translated as CASRWGLADYEQYF.